What follows is one T cell receptor beta chain and its context. The sample comes from a study of blood T cell repertoires in COVID-19. Study details: COVID-19 samples, acute and convalescent, were from the United States, Italy and Spain. Nucleic acid was either cDNA or gDNA, and it came from T cells, B-cell-depleted T cells, or PBMCs.

After removal of 0 bases from V and 2 bases from J, the junction contained 5 bases not matched to a gene. The germline CDR1 and CDR2 sequences are SGHRS and YFSETQ. This CDR3 region has 17 residues. Original methodology: Reference gene primer amplification yielded estimated nucleated cell counts. Only in-frame clones appear in the TCRdb table, and some are missing; sequencing was by immunoSEQ multiplex PCR. For V, J and clone size, that table is used; D and trimming come from the DNA. This table has 15,000 to 25,000 clones, more than 70% appearing once. This TCR was recovered from a human donor in a cohort sampled during active COVID-19. The source material was peripheral blood. The V call is TRBV5-1, the J call TRBJ1-4, with 9 bases that match TRBD1. CDR3 amino acids: CASSLGIGQGTNEKLFF. The CDR3 nucleotides are TGCGCCAGCAGCTTGGGAATAGGACAGGGGACTAATGAAAAACTGTTTTTT.